This entry concerns a single T cell receptor (beta chain). The antigen this receptor binds is unknown. Base qualities were left out, and no much larger clone turns up one base away. These data are taken from a study of cytotoxic CD8 clonotypes in ibrutinib-treated CLL (dated by TCRdb to the early 2020s). A note on the overall study: The cohort was composed of ten to eleven relapsed/refractory and roughly 16 treatment-naive patients; IGHV unmutated status was identified in 17 patients. Responses were partial in 24 patients and complete in 2; after median about 70 months follow-up, around 15 stayed in remission and some twelve progressed. Response samples were taken after a median of approximately eleven months on treatment, ranging from about 6 to 40 months. Samples averaged approximately 240,000 productive templates and 80,000 to 100,000 productive rearrangements. Of the approximately 86 people in the trial, 25 to 30 had longitudinal samples available. Cryopreserved peripheral blood mononuclear cells were obtained prior to treatment, at the time of response, and at either disease progression or sustained remission. The full study reports these points: Clonality rose at ibrutinib response, remained stable during sustained remission, and dropped back toward baseline at progression. Public clonotypes were rare and either contracted or stayed stable during treatment, and the rise in clonality at ibrutinib response reflected the expansion of private clonotypes. Sampling times were not matched between sustained-remission and progressing patients, and lymph node repertoires were not studied. Baseline clonality was found to be higher than that of age-matched healthy donors and was strongly correlated with circulating CD8+ T-cell counts.

For TCR beta library preparation, roughly 1.8 micrograms of genomic DNA was extracted from cryopreserved PBMCs. Longitudinal blood samples from CLL patients on ibrutinib monotherapy underwent high-throughput TCR beta sequencing. The patients took part in an open-label, single-center phase 2 trial of ibrutinib monotherapy. A MiSeq instrument was used for deep resolution sequencing, which targeted depths ranging from 1 in 1 million up to 1 in 200,000 T cells, with coverage averaging 10x for each clonotype. TCR beta libraries were generated with the immunoSEQ hsTCRB Kit. On the authors' methods: Data were analyzed with ImmunoSEQ Data Assistant and ImmunoSEQ Analyzer, with V, D and J genes assigned per IMGT definitions. Clonality, which ranges from 0 to 1, was calculated as one minus the normalized Shannon entropy of productive rearrangement frequencies. Only overrepresented clonotypes making up at least 0.05% of the repertoire of each patient were included in the public clonotype analysis. About a dozen age-matched healthy donor repertoires from immuneACCESS served as clonality controls. TCRdb obtained this table from immuneACCESS and retained in-frame rearrangements with V and J assigned. These tables miss some clones; where compared with another copy, unresolved V genes account for less than half of the shortfall, and the remainder is unexplained. The V and J calls and clone size come from that table; D and trimming were worked out from the DNA. The sample table records around 33,000 clones; over 45% of these occur just once. Clones ranked in the top ten supply about 20% of the sample.

Via the germline V gene, CDR1 is SGHTA and CDR2 FQGNSA. From the cysteine through the phenylalanine, the CDR3 covers 15 amino acids. This entry keeps only the CDR3 DNA: 45 bases, framed from base 1. V sheds 3 bases and J sheds 6 bases, leaving 15 bases between their ends. Here the chain combines TRBV7-2 and TRBJ2-1; TRBD2 is perhaps the D gene, given 6 matching bases. Sequences were derived from PBMCs, sampled before ibrutinib treatment. This sequence was found in a human donor with chronic lymphocytic leukemia. The nucleotides are TGTGCCAGCAGCTTGGACTATTCCCTCTTCAATGAGCAGTTCTTC. This gives the protein CASSLDYSLFNEQFF.